This T cell receptor (beta chain) was recovered during a study of blood T cell repertoires in COVID-19. Some clones are missing from TCRdb's copy, which holds only in-frame ones; the method was immunoSEQ multiplex PCR. Here the sample spans about 380,000 clones, around 85% being singletons. This CDR3 region has 13 residues. Germline V CDR1 and CDR2: MNHEY, SVGAGI. V lost 8 bases and J lost 4, with 14 bases in between. Sequenced material: peripheral blood. V gene TRBV6-5 combines with J gene TRBJ1-2; no clear D gene. The receptor's source is a woman younger than 35 with acute or convalescent COVID-19. The CDR3 nucleotides read TGTGCCAGCGCCAACGGAGGGTTCTATGGCTACACCTTC. It codes for CASANGGFYGYTF.